Below are 28 T cell receptor beta chains sequenced from a single sample in a study of blood T cells in healthy people across ages. The use of a sample-barcoded 5' primer and a J-beta primer mix characterized a second PCR of roughly 7 to 12 cycles. TCRdb ran MiXCR on the 5' RACE reads and lists one entry per CDR3 protein. This sample has about 1.1 million distinct CDR3 sequences, with 35% to 40% found just once. Source material: blood. The receptors come from a man younger than 35 in good health.

The chain has TRBV12-3 or TRBV12-4 and TRBJ2-3; a weak D match, TRBD2 (5 bases). This CDR3 region has 15 residues. V lost 4 bases and J 4 bases, leaving 15 bases between the germline ends. This CDR3 is CASSSRGVAADTQYF. The CDR3 DNA reads TGTGCCAGCAGTTCTCGGGGAGTGGCGGCAGATACGCAGTATTTT.

The genes are TRBV30 and TRBJ1-6; D is perhaps TRBD1 (5 bases). Trimming cost V 5 bases and J 0 bases, with 8 bases left between them. The CDR3 runs to 14 residues. CDR1 GTSNPN and CDR2 SVGIG come from the germline V gene (reference sequence). CDR3 nucleotides: TGTGCCTGGCGACAGAGCTCCTATAATTCACCCCTCCACTTT. It translates to CAWRQSSYNSPLHF.

This clonotype was seen only a few times. The V gene is TRBV29-1, the J gene TRBJ2-1, with 10 bases lining up with TRBD1. CDR3 length equals 13 residues. Germline V gives CDR1 SQVTM, CDR2 ANQGSEA. V dropped 4 bases and J dropped 6; count of bases not matched to a gene: 3. The chain's CDR3 is CSVVTGGRNEQFF. CDR3 bases: TGCAGCGTTGTGACAGGGGGCCGCAATGAGCAGTTCTTC.

The V gene is TRBV6-6, the J gene TRBJ2-4; a weak D match, TRBD1 (6 bases). With the DNA end fitting TRBJ2-7 better, the J assignment may be wrong. Germline V lookup: CDR1 MNHNY, CDR2 SVGAGI (reference sequence). There are 15 residues in the CDR3. The chain's CDR3 is CASSQGQLGPYEQYF. The CDR3 DNA reads as TGTGCCAGCAGCCAAGGACAGTTGGGTCCCTACGAGCAGTACTTC.

The table lists this clonotype with many counts. The chain couples TRBV5-1 to TRBJ1-2; possible D gene TRBD1, 5 bases. Trimming removed 4 bases at V and 9 bases at J, with 13 bases between. This CDR3 is built from 12 residues. Germline CDR1 SGHRS, CDR2 YFSETQ. CDR3 sequence (DNA): TGCGCCAGCAGCATTCCTGACAGCCGCTACACCTTC. Translated, it gives CASSIPDSRYTF.

Comment on this clonotype: This may be a read error: a much more frequent sequence differs by one nucleotide. The chain recombines TRBV4-2 with TRBJ1-2, with D possibly TRBD1 on 6 matching bases. V was clipped by 1 base and J by 6 bases, with 15 bases between them. The CDR3 has 15 residues. The germline CDR1 and CDR2 sequences are LGHNA and YNFKEQ. The CDR3 region has the DNA TGTGCCAGCAGCCAAGCCATCAGGGGAGGGGATGGCTACACCTTC. It encodes CASSQAIRGGDGYTF.

Comment on this clonotype: This may come from a read error, since a much larger clone is one base off. The chain employs TRBV4-3 and TRBJ2-7; D gene uncertain. CDR1 LGHNA and CDR2 YSLEER come from the germline V gene. V lost 0 bases and J 0 bases, leaving 15 bases between the germline ends. The length of the CDR3 is 17 residues. The CDR3, as DNA: TGCGCCAGCAGCCAAGAGTGCGCGTGGAAGAGCTCCTACGAGCAGTACTTC. Residues: CASSQECAWKSSYEQYF.

V is TRBV20-1 and J is TRBJ1-5; the D gene is possibly TRBD1 (5 bases). The CDR3 loop spans 16 amino acids. CDR1 is DFQATT, CDR2 SNEGSKA, per germline (reference sequence). Trimming left V 5 bases short and J 4 bases short, with 21 bases between. CDR3 sequence reads: CSAQTSGGRKNQPQHF. For the CDR3, the DNA is TGCAGTGCTCAAACCTCGGGGGGAAGGAAGAATCAGCCCCAGCATTTT.

The rearrangement links TRBV12-3 or TRBV12-4 to TRBJ2-3; TRBD1 aligns across 9 bases. CDR3 length: 16 amino acids. V shed 2 bases and J 1 base; nucleotides not matched to a gene: 4. CDR3 DNA sequence: TGTGCCAGCAGTTTAAACAGGGGGCATGGCACAGATACGCAGTATTTT. This translates into CASSLNRGHGTDTQYF.

The rearrangement joins TRBV7-2 to TRBJ2-1; 8 bases fit TRBD2. Trimming removed 4 bases from V and 4 bases from J; junction bases left unmatched: 12. Germline V gene sequence: CDR1 SGHTA, CDR2 FQGNSA. The CDR3 is made up of 17 amino acids. CDR3 coding DNA: TGTGCCAGCAGCTCTCACCCTACGGCGGGGGGTTACAATGAGCAGTTCTTC. Translated: CASSSHPTAGGYNEQFF.

This clonotype was recorded many times. The chain combines TRBV12-3 or TRBV12-4 with TRBJ2-1; 9 bases line up with TRBD2. V was clipped by 5 bases and J by 7 bases; unmatched bases: 3. CDR3 length equals 13 residues. The chain's CDR3 is CASSASGGNEQFF. The CDR3 DNA reads as TGTGCCAGCAGTGCCAGCGGGGGGAATGAGCAGTTCTTC.

The J gene is TRBJ2-5, the V gene TRBV10-3; TRBD2 might be the D (5 bases). Germline V gene lookup returns CDR1 ENHRY and CDR2 SYGVKD. CDR3 size: 15 residues. V was trimmed by 4 bases and J by 1 base, leaving 13 bases between them. The CDR3 loop reads CAISVSPGSQETQYF. CDR3 nucleotides: TGTGCCATCAGTGTTAGCCCGGGATCCCAAGAGACCCAGTACTTC.

This clonotype was counted only a few times. The gene calls are TRBV6-2 or TRBV6-3 and TRBJ2-3; TRBD2 matches at 8 bases. The V gene end was trimmed by 0 bases and the J gene end by 1 base; junction bases not matched to a gene: 3. The germline CDR1 and CDR2 sequences are MNHEY and SVGEGT. This CDR3 has 16 amino acids. The CDR3 nucleotides are TGTGCCAGCAGTTACTCCGGGACTAGAGGCACAGATACGCAGTATTTT. It specifies CASSYSGTRGTDTQYF.

Of note for this clonotype: At one end, the junction sequence differs from germline, possibly due to a read error. The chain combines TRBV9 with TRBJ2-3; 11 bases are a match to TRBD2. Germline V lookup: CDR1 SGDLS, CDR2 YYNGEE. The CDR3 has 16 amino acids. The CDR3 loop reads CAGSVAGGIQGDTQYF. As DNA, the CDR3 is TGTGCCGGCAGCGTAGCGGGGGGGATTCAGGGAGATACGCAGTATTTT.

In this sample, this clonotype turned up a few times. V gene TRBV2 combines with J gene TRBJ2-7; 7 bases line up with TRBD2. The germline gives CDR1 SNHLY, CDR2 FYNNEI. J lost 2 bases, V lost 2 bases, and 3 bases had no gene match. The CDR3 spans 14 residues. DNA of the CDR3: TGTGCCAGCAGTGAACCCGGGACTACCTACGAGCAGTACTTC. This sequence encodes CASSEPGTTYEQYF.

The chain recombines TRBV12-3 or TRBV12-4 with TRBJ2-3; 13 bases match TRBD2. CDR3 length: 16 residues. J lost 6 bases, V lost 3 bases, and 6 bases had no gene match. CDR3 amino acids: CASSFPGTSGADTQYF. CDR3 sequence (DNA): TGTGCCAGCAGTTTTCCCGGGACTAGCGGGGCGGATACGCAGTATTTT.

The CDR3 protein is CASSATGTERYEQFF. For the CDR3, the DNA is TGTGCCAGCAGTGCAACCGGGACAGAACGGTATGAGCAGTTCTTC. This chain connects TRBV28 to TRBJ2-1; 7 positions agree with TRBD1. The ends lost 5 bases at V and 8 bases at J; junction bases unmatched: 12. CDR1 and CDR2 from the germline V gene are MDHEN and SYDVKM. The CDR3 length is 15 residues.

This chain joins TRBV4-3 and TRBJ2-7, with D tentatively TRBD2 (5 bases). The CDR3 is 17 residues long. The germline V gene has CDR1 LGHNA and CDR2 YSLEER. V lost 1 base, J lost 4 bases, and 20 bases lay in between. CDR3 DNA sequence: TGCGCCAGCAGCCAAGGCATTAGCGCCCAGTCGGGTTACGAGCAGTACTTC. Translating gives CASSQGISAQSGYEQYF.

The chain links TRBV6-6 to TRBJ2-1; D may match TRBD1 or TRBD2 (5 bases each). V lost 2 bases, J lost 13 bases, and 27 bases lay in between. CDR1 MNHNY and CDR2 SVGAGI come from the germline V gene (reference sequence). This CDR3 has 17 amino acids. The CDR3 reads CASSYPKSGTVLETQFF. Written as DNA, the CDR3 is TGTGCCAGCAGTTACCCTAAGTCGGGGACGGTGCTAGAGACCCAGTTCTTC.

The chain has TRBV27 and TRBJ1-6, with D possibly being TRBD1 (5 bases). Trimming shortened V by 0 bases and J by 9 bases, and 24 bases separated the two germline ends. Germline V CDR1 and CDR2: MNHEY, SMNVEV (reference sequence). This CDR3 spans 19 amino acids. In DNA, the CDR3 is TGTGCCAGCAGTTTATCCGCGATGACCTCCGGGACCCCGACTTCACCCCTCCACTTT. It is translated as CASSLSAMTSGTPTSPLHF.

V usage is TRBV28 and J usage is TRBJ1-6, with D tentatively TRBD1 (5 bases). The V gene's germline CDR1 is MDHEN and CDR2 SYDVKM. With 5 bases removed from V and 4 bases from J, the gap between germline ends came to 9 bases. The CDR3 covers 14 residues. CDR3 sequence: CASSPPGYNSPLHF. The CDR3 nucleotides are TGTGCCAGCAGTCCGCCAGGGTATAATTCACCCCTCCACTTT.

The genes are TRBV24-1 and TRBJ2-1; 12 nucleotides agree with TRBD2. The CDR3 totals 17 residues. The junction had 9 bases not matched to a gene; V was cut back by 3 bases and J by 7 bases. Per germline, CDR1 KGHDR and CDR2 SFDVKD. This chain's CDR3 is CATSDPNLAGGLNEQFF. The DNA for the CDR3 is TGTGCCACCAGTGATCCGAACCTAGCGGGGGGGCTTAATGAGCAGTTCTTC.

This clonotype was seen a handful of times. The chain carries TRBV5-1 and TRBJ2-3, with 13 bases identical to TRBD2. This CDR3 is built from 15 residues. Germline CDR1 SGHRS, CDR2 YFSETQ. V lost 3 bases, J lost 4 bases, and 2 bases stayed unmatched. The CDR3: CASSWTSGGADTQYF. The CDR3 DNA follows: TGCGCCAGCAGCTGGACTAGCGGGGGTGCAGATACGCAGTATTTT.

The rearrangement joins TRBV16 to TRBJ2-1, with TRBD1 matching over 7 bases. CDR3 length: 15 residues. Germline loops: CDR1 KGHSY, CDR2 FQNENV. J lost 10 bases, V lost 2 bases, and 11 bases had no gene match. CDR3 amino acids: CASSQTRGQMVEQFF. As DNA, the CDR3 is TGTGCCAGCAGCCAAACTAGGGGACAGATGGTCGAGCAGTTCTTC.

This clonotype has only a few counts. The chain has TRBV10-3 and TRBJ2-3; tentatively, D is TRBD1 or TRBD2 (6 bases each). Germline values: CDR1 ENHRY, CDR2 SYGVKD. V lost 3 bases and J 2 bases, leaving 15 bases between the germline ends. The CDR3 runs 16 residues. CDR3: CAISEGGGTSTDTQYF. CDR3 nucleotides: TGTGCCATCAGTGAAGGAGGGGGTACCTCCACAGATACGCAGTATTTT.

This clonotype has just a few counts. The J gene is TRBJ1-1, the V gene TRBV4-3; D is ambiguous. Trimming removed 1 base from V and 7 bases from J, with 16 bases in between. The CDR3 is 15 amino acids. Germline CDR1 and CDR2: LGHNA and YSLEER. The CDR3 is CASSQGMSGGYEAFF. The CDR3 coding sequence is TGCGCCAGCAGCCAAGGTATGTCAGGTGGATATGAAGCTTTCTTT.

A remark on this clonotype: It may be a read error: a sequence one base away is much more abundant. The genes are TRBV12-3 or TRBV12-4 and TRBJ2-7; tentative D call: TRBD2 (6 bases). The V end was cut by 5 bases, the J end by 7 bases, with 18 bases between. The CDR3 totals 14 residues. The CDR3 DNA is TGTGCCAGCAGTCCGGCGGGGTCTAGGAATGAGCAGTACTTC. Translated: CASSPAGSRNEQYF.

The V and J genes are TRBV9 and TRBJ1-2; D gene ambiguous. CDR3 length: 14 residues. V dropped 3 bases and J dropped 4 bases, with 13 bases sitting between them. Per the germline V gene, CDR1 is SGDLS and CDR2 is YYNGEE. Here the CDR3 DNA reads TGTGCCAGCAGCGCGCAGGATAAAAGCTATGGCTACACCTTC. Translated, it gives CASSAQDKSYGYTF.